This is a list of T cell receptor beta chains from one sample in a study of cytomegalovirus exposure and HLA in healthy donors. Only in-frame clones appear in the TCRdb table, and some are missing; sequencing was by immunoSEQ multiplex PCR. The table has roughly 190,000 clones, 75% to 80% seen once. The sequenced material came from PBMCs. All receptors come from a female donor in good health and CMV-seronegative. CDR3s include the opening cysteine and the closing phenylalanine or tryptophan. A D gene is named only where the DNA matches it firmly. Where a row states a size, it is once, few, many or the class of an expanded clone; other rows omit it.

J gene: TRBJ1-5
CDR3 length: 13
V gene: TRBV28
clone size: few
D gene: NA
CDR3 DNA: TGTGCCAGCAGGGAGGGCCCTCATCAGCCCCAGCATTTT
CDR3 protein: CASREGPHQPQHF

J gene: TRBJ2-7
CDR3 length: 19
V gene: TRBV18
clone size: NA
D gene: TRBD2
CDR3 DNA: TGTGCCAGCTCACCAAGTGGACTAGCGCTCTTACAAACCCCCTACGAGCAGTACTTC
CDR3 protein: CASSPSGLALLQTPYEQYF

J gene: TRBJ2-3
CDR3 length: 18
V gene: TRBV5-4
clone size: few
D gene: TRBD1
CDR3 DNA: TGTGCCAGCAGCATGAAGACCGGGACAGCAAATAAGTTAGATACGCAGTATTTT
CDR3 protein: CASSMKTGTANKLDTQYF

J gene: TRBJ2-3
CDR3 length: 14
V gene: TRBV9
clone size: NA
D gene: NA
CDR3 DNA: TGTGCCAGCAGCGTAAACCCGGCGGCAGATACGCAGTATTTT
CDR3 protein: CASSVNPAADTQYF

J gene: TRBJ2-1
CDR3 length: 11
V gene: TRBV4-2
clone size: NA
D gene: NA
CDR3 DNA: TGTGCCTCCCGAGGGGGAAATGAGCAGTTCTTC
CDR3 protein: CASRGGNEQFF

J gene: TRBJ1-5
CDR3 length: 15
V gene: TRBV10-3
clone size: NA
D gene: NA
CDR3 DNA: TGTGCCATCAGTGAATCGAACAGAATCAATCAGCCCCAGCATTTT
CDR3 protein: CAISESNRINQPQHF

J gene: TRBJ2-5
CDR3 length: 14
V gene: TRBV5-1
clone size: NA
D gene: NA
CDR3 DNA: TGCGCCAGCAGCTTCCGGGGGAGGCAAGAGACCCAGTACTTC
CDR3 protein: CASSFRGRQETQYF

J gene: TRBJ2-5
CDR3 length: 16
V gene: TRBV6-5
clone size: NA
D gene: TRBD2
CDR3 DNA: TGTGCCAGCAGTTCGACTTCAGCGGGGCGGGGGGAGACCCAGTACTTC
CDR3 protein: CASSSTSAGRGETQYF

J gene: TRBJ1-2
CDR3 length: 14
V gene: TRBV27
clone size: NA
D gene: TRBD1
CDR3 DNA: TGTGCCAGCCGACCATTGGGACAGGGTGGTGGCTACACCTTC
CDR3 protein: CASRPLGQGGGYTF

J gene: TRBJ2-1
CDR3 length: 13
V gene: TRBV19
clone size: few
D gene: NA
CDR3 DNA: TGTGCCAGTAGCCACGACAGATACAATGAGCAGTTCTTC
CDR3 protein: CASSHDRYNEQFF

J gene: TRBJ2-1
CDR3 length: 14
V gene: TRBV15
clone size: few
D gene: TRBD1
CDR3 DNA: TGTGCCACCAGCCCCCGGACAGGGGGCATTGAGCAGTTCTTC
CDR3 protein: CATSPRTGGIEQFF

J gene: TRBJ1-3
CDR3 length: 15
V gene: TRBV2
clone size: once
D gene: NA
CDR3 DNA: TGTGCCAGCACGGGTCGTGCGTCCGTTGGAAACACCATATATTTT
CDR3 protein: CASTGRASVGNTIYF

J gene: TRBJ1-5
CDR3 length: 16
V gene: TRBV5-1
clone size: NA
D gene: TRBD1
CDR3 DNA: TGCGCCAGCAGCTTGTGGGGACAGGGGGTTAATCAGCCCCAGCATTTT
CDR3 protein: CASSLWGQGVNQPQHF

J gene: TRBJ2-4
CDR3 length: 15
V gene: TRBV15
clone size: NA
D gene: NA
CDR3 DNA: TGTGCCACCAGCAGAGATTCATTAGCCAAAAACATTCAGTACTTC
CDR3 protein: CATSRDSLAKNIQYF

J gene: TRBJ2-2
CDR3 length: 16
V gene: TRBV6-1
clone size: NA
D gene: TRBD1
CDR3 DNA: TGTGCCAGCAGTGGGGCCGGGACAGACAACACCGGGGAGCTGTTTTTT
CDR3 protein: CASSGAGTDNTGELFF

J gene: TRBJ1-6
CDR3 length: 15
V gene: TRBV2
clone size: NA
D gene: NA
CDR3 DNA: TGTGCCAGCAGTGAAGGGCGGCAGAGCAATTCACCCCTCCACTTT
CDR3 protein: CASSEGRQSNSPLHF

J gene: TRBJ2-7
CDR3 length: 12
V gene: TRBV2
clone size: NA
D gene: NA
CDR3 DNA: TGTGCCGGGGAGGACAGGTCCTACGAGCAGTACTTC
CDR3 protein: CAGEDRSYEQYF

J gene: TRBJ2-1
CDR3 length: 16
V gene: TRBV7-9
clone size: NA
D gene: TRBD2
CDR3 DNA: TGTTCCAGCAGCAAATCTCTAGCGGGATCCTACAATGAGCAGTTCTTC
CDR3 protein: CSSSKSLAGSYNEQFF

J gene: TRBJ2-1
CDR3 length: 16
V gene: TRBV28
clone size: NA
D gene: NA
CDR3 DNA: TGTGCCAGCAGTTCCATCGCAAGGAGGAGCCGACGTGAGCAGTTCTTC
CDR3 protein: CASSSIARRSRREQFF

J gene: TRBJ2-7
CDR3 length: 14
V gene: TRBV7-9
clone size: once
D gene: TRBD1
CDR3 DNA: TGTGCCAGCAGCTTGATGACAGGGGGCGACGAGCAGTACTTC
CDR3 protein: CASSLMTGGDEQYF

J gene: TRBJ2-1
CDR3 length: 17
V gene: TRBV29-1
clone size: NA
D gene: NA
CDR3 DNA: TGCAGCGTTGAGGGGTTCCTAGCGCAAGGCTCCTACAATGAGCAGTTCTTC
CDR3 protein: CSVEGFLAQGSYNEQFF

J gene: TRBJ2-3
CDR3 length: 16
V gene: TRBV5-1
clone size: NA
D gene: TRBD2
CDR3 DNA: TGCGCCAGCAGCCCTGGGGGGACTAGCGGGAGCGATACGCAGTATTTT
CDR3 protein: CASSPGGTSGSDTQYF

J gene: TRBJ2-4
CDR3 length: 16
V gene: TRBV7-9
clone size: NA
D gene: NA
CDR3 DNA: TGTGCCAGCAGCTACGTAATGGGGGCAGGCAAAAACATTCAGTACTTC
CDR3 protein: CASSYVMGAGKNIQYF

J gene: TRBJ1-1
CDR3 length: 14
V gene: TRBV27
clone size: NA
D gene: TRBD1
CDR3 DNA: TGTGCCAGCAGGTACAGGGGGGCGAACACTGAAGCTTTCTTT
CDR3 protein: CASRYRGANTEAFF

J gene: TRBJ2-7
CDR3 length: 14
V gene: TRBV15
clone size: few
D gene: NA
CDR3 DNA: TGTGCCACCAAACTCACAGGGACCTCCTACGAGCAGTACTTC
CDR3 protein: CATKLTGTSYEQYF

J gene: TRBJ1-1
CDR3 length: 15
V gene: TRBV6-5
clone size: NA
D gene: NA
CDR3 DNA: TGTGCCAGCAGTTCTCAACTACAGGGTGGCACTGAAGCTTTCTTT
CDR3 protein: CASSSQLQGGTEAFF

J gene: TRBJ1-5
CDR3 length: 13
V gene: TRBV5-1
clone size: NA
D gene: NA
CDR3 DNA: TGCGCCAGCAGCGCCGGAGGCAATCAGCCCCAGCATTTT
CDR3 protein: CASSAGGNQPQHF

J gene: TRBJ2-7
CDR3 length: 14
V gene: TRBV23-1
clone size: once
D gene: NA
CDR3 DNA: TGCGCCAGCAGTCAATCGCCAGGTTTGTACGAGCAGTACTTC
CDR3 protein: CASSQSPGLYEQYF

J gene: TRBJ2-1
CDR3 length: 15
V gene: TRBV7-8
clone size: NA
D gene: TRBD2
CDR3 DNA: TGTGCCAGCAGCGCCGGACTAGCGGGGTACAATGAGCAGTTCTTC
CDR3 protein: CASSAGLAGYNEQFF

J gene: TRBJ2-4
CDR3 length: 15
V gene: TRBV2
clone size: NA
D gene: NA
CDR3 DNA: TGTGCCAGCCGGATGAATGGACAAACCAAAAACATTCAGTACTTC
CDR3 protein: CASRMNGQTKNIQYF

J gene: TRBJ2-3
CDR3 length: 14
V gene: TRBV9
clone size: NA
D gene: NA
CDR3 DNA: TGTGCCAGCAGCTTTTCCCCCGCGACAGATACGCAGTATTTT
CDR3 protein: CASSFSPATDTQYF

J gene: TRBJ2-1
CDR3 length: 15
V gene: TRBV9
clone size: NA
D gene: TRBD2
CDR3 DNA: TGTGCCAGCAGCGAGACTAGCGGGAAAAACAATGAGCAGTTCTTC
CDR3 protein: CASSETSGKNNEQFF

J gene: TRBJ1-3
CDR3 length: 17
V gene: TRBV7-2
clone size: NA
D gene: NA
CDR3 DNA: TGTGCCAGCAGCTTAGGAGGCGGGGGCCCCTCTGGAAACACCATATATTTT
CDR3 protein: CASSLGGGGPSGNTIYF

J gene: TRBJ2-2
CDR3 length: 17
V gene: TRBV5-1
clone size: NA
D gene: NA
CDR3 DNA: TGCGCCAGCAGCTTGGGTGCGACAGTAATAAACCACGGGGAGCTGTTTTTT
CDR3 protein: CASSLGATVINHGELFF

J gene: TRBJ2-3
CDR3 length: 13
V gene: TRBV27
clone size: NA
D gene: NA
CDR3 DNA: TGTGCCACTACTAGCCTTAGCACAGATACGCAGTATTTT
CDR3 protein: CATTSLSTDTQYF

J gene: TRBJ1-2
CDR3 length: 14
V gene: TRBV7-8
clone size: NA
D gene: NA
CDR3 DNA: TGTGCCAGCAGCCCCACAGGGCAGGGGTATGGCTACACCTTC
CDR3 protein: CASSPTGQGYGYTF

J gene: TRBJ1-3
CDR3 length: 13
V gene: TRBV7-2
clone size: once
D gene: NA
CDR3 DNA: TGTGCCAGCAGCTTAGCCTTTGGAAACACCATATATTTT
CDR3 protein: CASSLAFGNTIYF

J gene: TRBJ1-1
CDR3 length: 14
V gene: TRBV27
clone size: NA
D gene: NA
CDR3 DNA: TGTGCCAGCAGTTTATCTTGGAGTAACACTGAAGCTTTCTTT
CDR3 protein: CASSLSWSNTEAFF

J gene: TRBJ2-1
CDR3 length: 14
V gene: TRBV15
clone size: NA
D gene: NA
CDR3 DNA: TGTGCCACCAGCAGCACGGGGGTCTGGAATGAGCAGTTCTTC
CDR3 protein: CATSSTGVWNEQFF

J gene: TRBJ1-1
CDR3 length: 12
V gene: TRBV9
clone size: NA
D gene: NA
CDR3 DNA: TGTGCCAGCAGATCAAGCGGCACTGAAGCTTTCTTT
CDR3 protein: CASRSSGTEAFF

J gene: TRBJ2-7
CDR3 length: 13
V gene: TRBV29-1
clone size: NA
D gene: NA
CDR3 DNA: TGCAGCGTGGAGCTTGTCCACGGGTACGAGCAGTACTTC
CDR3 protein: CSVELVHGYEQYF

J gene: TRBJ1-2
CDR3 length: 15
V gene: TRBV7-3
clone size: NA
D gene: NA
CDR3 DNA: TGTGCCAGCAGCTTAAGGGGGGGGCTTCGCTATGGCTACACCTTC
CDR3 protein: CASSLRGGLRYGYTF

J gene: TRBJ2-7
CDR3 length: 14
V gene: TRBV5-6
clone size: NA
D gene: TRBD1
CDR3 DNA: TGTGCCAGCAGCTTGGCAGGGGGCGACGGCGAGCAGTACTTC
CDR3 protein: CASSLAGGDGEQYF

J gene: TRBJ2-1
CDR3 length: 16
V gene: TRBV7-9
clone size: NA
D gene: TRBD2
CDR3 DNA: TGTTCCAGCAGCCCCTCTCTAGCGGGAGGGGTAGATGAGCAGTTCTTC
CDR3 protein: CSSSPSLAGGVDEQFF

J gene: TRBJ2-3
CDR3 length: 15
V gene: TRBV9
clone size: NA
D gene: NA
CDR3 DNA: TGTGCCAGCAGCGATCCCCATCGGGGCACAGATACGCAGTATTTT
CDR3 protein: CASSDPHRGTDTQYF

J gene: TRBJ1-6
CDR3 length: 16
V gene: TRBV9
clone size: NA
D gene: TRBD1
CDR3 DNA: TGTGCCAGCAGCGTAGGGCCGTCAGGGGGTGGTTCACCCCTCCACTTT
CDR3 protein: CASSVGPSGGGSPLHF

J gene: TRBJ2-1
CDR3 length: 12
V gene: TRBV12-5
clone size: NA
D gene: NA
CDR3 DNA: TGTGCTAGTGCCCCGAGCGGGAATGAGCAGTTCTTC
CDR3 protein: CASAPSGNEQFF

J gene: TRBJ1-2
CDR3 length: 13
V gene: TRBV30
clone size: few
D gene: TRBD1
CDR3 DNA: TGTGCCTGGACTCTCACAGGGGCGGATGGCTACACCTTC
CDR3 protein: CAWTLTGADGYTF